This T cell receptor (beta chain) emerged from a study of blood T cell repertoires in COVID-19. Ages ranged from 18 to 89 years, with residence in about 24 US areas. Donors were grouped by their self-reported clinical history. Before being deemed recovered, Cohort 3 donors had two negative PCRs, clearance, or symptom resolution. This clone came up a few times. TCRdb's table, derived via immunoSEQ multiplex PCR, lists solely in-frame clones and lacks some. The top ten hold 6% of the sample, which has over 120,000 clones, around 80% seen once. This receptor was obtained from a woman aged 45-59 years who had recovered from COVID-19. The specimen was PBMCs or T cells enriched from blood (not recorded which).

CDR3 sequence reads: CASSVQGANTGELFF. The DNA for the CDR3 is TGTGCCAGCAGCGTTCAGGGGGCGAACACCGGGGAGCTGTTTTTT. The rearrangement links TRBV9 to TRBJ2-2; 7 bases are a match to TRBD1. The germline CDR1 and CDR2 sequences are SGDLS and YYNGEE. The CDR3 length is 15 residues. V dropped 2 bases and J dropped 0; count of bases not matched to a gene: 1.